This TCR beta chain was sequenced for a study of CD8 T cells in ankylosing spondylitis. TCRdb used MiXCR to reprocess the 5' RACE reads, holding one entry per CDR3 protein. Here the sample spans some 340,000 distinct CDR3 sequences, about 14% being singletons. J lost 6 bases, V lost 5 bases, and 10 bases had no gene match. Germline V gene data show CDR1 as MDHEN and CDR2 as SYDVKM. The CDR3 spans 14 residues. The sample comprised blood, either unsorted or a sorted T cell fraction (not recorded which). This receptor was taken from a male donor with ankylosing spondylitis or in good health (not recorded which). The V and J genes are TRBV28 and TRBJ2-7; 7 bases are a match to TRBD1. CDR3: CASSATGRSTEQYF. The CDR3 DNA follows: TGTGCCAGCAGTGCGACAGGGCGGAGTACCGAGCAGTACTTC.